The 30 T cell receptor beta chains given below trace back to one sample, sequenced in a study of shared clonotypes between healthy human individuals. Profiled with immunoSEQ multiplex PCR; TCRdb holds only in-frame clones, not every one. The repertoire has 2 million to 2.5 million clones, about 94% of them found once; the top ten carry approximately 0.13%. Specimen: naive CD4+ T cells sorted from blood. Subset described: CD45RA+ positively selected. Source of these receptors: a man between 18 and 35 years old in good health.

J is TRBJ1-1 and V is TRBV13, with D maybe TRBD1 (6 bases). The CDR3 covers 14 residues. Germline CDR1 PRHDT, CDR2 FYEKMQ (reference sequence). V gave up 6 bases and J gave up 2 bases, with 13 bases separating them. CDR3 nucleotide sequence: TGTGCCAGCAGGACGGGACACCTCAACACTGAAGCTTTCTTT. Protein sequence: CASRTGHLNTEAFF.

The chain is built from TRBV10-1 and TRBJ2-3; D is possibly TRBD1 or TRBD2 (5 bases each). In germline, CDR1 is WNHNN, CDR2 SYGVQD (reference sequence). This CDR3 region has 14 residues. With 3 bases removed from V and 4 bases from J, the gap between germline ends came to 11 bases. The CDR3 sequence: CASSDSGGADTQYF. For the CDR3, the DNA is TGCGCCAGCAGTGACTCTGGGGGTGCAGATACGCAGTATTTT.

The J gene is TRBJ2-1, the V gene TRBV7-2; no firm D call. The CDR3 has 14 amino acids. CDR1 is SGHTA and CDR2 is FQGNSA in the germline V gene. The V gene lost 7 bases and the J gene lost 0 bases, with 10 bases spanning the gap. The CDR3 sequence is CASTLQGSYNEQFF. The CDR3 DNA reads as TGTGCCAGCACCCTCCAAGGCTCCTACAATGAGCAGTTCTTC. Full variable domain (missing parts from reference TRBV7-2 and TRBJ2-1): GAGVSQSPSNKVTEKGKDVELRCDPISGHTALYWYRQSLGQGLEFLIYFQGNSAPDKSGLPSDRFSAERTGGSVSTLTIQRTQQEDSAVYLCASTLQGSYNEQFFGPGTRLTVL.

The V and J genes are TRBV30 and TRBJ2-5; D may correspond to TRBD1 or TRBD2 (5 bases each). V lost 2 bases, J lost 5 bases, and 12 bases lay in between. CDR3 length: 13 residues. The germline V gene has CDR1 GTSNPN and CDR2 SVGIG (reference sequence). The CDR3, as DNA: TGTGCCTGGAGTTGGCAGGGCGGGGAGACCCAGTACTTC. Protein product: CAWSWQGGETQYF. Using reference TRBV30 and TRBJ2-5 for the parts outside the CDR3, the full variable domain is SQTIHQWPATLVQPVGSPLSLECTVEGTSNPNLYWYRQAAGRGLQLLFYSVGIGQISSEVPQNLSASRPQDRQFILSSKKLLLSDSGFYLCAWSWQGGETQYFGPGTRLLVL.

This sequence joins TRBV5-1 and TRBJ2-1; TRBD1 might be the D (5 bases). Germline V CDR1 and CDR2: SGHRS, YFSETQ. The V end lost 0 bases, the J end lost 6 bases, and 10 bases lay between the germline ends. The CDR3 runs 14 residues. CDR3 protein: CASSLEAGFNEQFF. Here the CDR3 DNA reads TGCGCCAGCAGCTTGGAGGCAGGGTTCAATGAGCAGTTCTTC. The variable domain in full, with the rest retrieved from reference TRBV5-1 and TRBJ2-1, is KAGVTQTPRYLIKTRGQQVTLSCSPISGHRSVSWYQQTPGQGLQFLFEYFSETQRNKGNFPGRFSGRQFSNSRSEMNVSTLELGDSALYLCASSLEAGFNEQFFGPGTRLTVL.

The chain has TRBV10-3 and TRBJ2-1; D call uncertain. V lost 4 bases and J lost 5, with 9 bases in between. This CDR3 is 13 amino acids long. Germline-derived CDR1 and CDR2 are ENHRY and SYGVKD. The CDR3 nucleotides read TGTGCCATCAGTGTTTGGGAAGACAATGAGCAGTTCTTC. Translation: CAISVWEDNEQFF.

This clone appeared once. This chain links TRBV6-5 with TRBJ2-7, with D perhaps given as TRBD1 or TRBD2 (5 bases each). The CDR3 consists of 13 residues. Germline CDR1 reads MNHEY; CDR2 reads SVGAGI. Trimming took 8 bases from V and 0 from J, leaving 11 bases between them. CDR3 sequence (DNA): TGTGCCAGCGGGACGGGGCACTCCTACGAGCAGTACTTC. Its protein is CASGTGHSYEQYF.

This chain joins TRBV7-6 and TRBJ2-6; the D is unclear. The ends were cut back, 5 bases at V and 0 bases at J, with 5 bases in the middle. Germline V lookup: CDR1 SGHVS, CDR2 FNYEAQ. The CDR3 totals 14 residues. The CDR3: CASSTYSGANVLTF. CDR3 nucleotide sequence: TGTGCCAGCAGCACCTACTCTGGGGCCAACGTCCTGACTTTC.

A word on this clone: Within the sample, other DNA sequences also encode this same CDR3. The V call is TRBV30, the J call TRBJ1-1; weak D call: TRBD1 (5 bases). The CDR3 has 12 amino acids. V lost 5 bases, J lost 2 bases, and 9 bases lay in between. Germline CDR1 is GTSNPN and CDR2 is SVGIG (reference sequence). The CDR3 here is CAWRQLNTEAFF. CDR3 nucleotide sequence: TGTGCCTGGCGACAGTTAAACACTGAAGCTTTCTTT.

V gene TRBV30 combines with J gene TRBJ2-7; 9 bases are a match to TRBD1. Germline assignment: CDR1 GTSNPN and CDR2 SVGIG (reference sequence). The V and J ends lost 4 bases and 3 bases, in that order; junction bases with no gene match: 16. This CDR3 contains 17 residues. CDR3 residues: CAWIAAPSTGGDYEQYF. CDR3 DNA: TGTGCCTGGATCGCCGCCCCTTCGACAGGGGGTGACTACGAGCAGTACTTC.

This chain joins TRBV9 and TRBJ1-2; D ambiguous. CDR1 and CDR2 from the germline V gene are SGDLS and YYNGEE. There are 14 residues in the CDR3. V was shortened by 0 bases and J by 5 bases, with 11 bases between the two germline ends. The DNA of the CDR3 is TGTGCCAGCAGCGTAGCGGCCAGTTCATATGGCTACACCTTC. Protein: CASSVAASSYGYTF.

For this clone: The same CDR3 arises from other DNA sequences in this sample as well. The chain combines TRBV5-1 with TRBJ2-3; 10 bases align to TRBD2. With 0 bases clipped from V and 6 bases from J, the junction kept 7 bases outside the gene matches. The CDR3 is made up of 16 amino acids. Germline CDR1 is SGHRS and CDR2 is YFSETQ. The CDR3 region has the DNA TGCGCCAGCAGCTTGGTATTAGCGGGAGGACCGGATACGCAGTATTTT. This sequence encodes CASSLVLAGGPDTQYF.

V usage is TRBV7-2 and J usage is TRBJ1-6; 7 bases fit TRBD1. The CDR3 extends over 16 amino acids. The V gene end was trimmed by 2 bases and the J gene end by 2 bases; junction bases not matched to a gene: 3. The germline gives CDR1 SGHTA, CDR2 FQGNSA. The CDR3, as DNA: TGTGCCAGCAGCTTAACAGGGGTCCCCTATAATTCACCCCTCCACTTT. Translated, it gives CASSLTGVPYNSPLHF. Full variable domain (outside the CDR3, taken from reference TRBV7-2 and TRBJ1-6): GAGVSQSPSNKVTEKGKDVELRCDPISGHTALYWYRQSLGQGLEFLIYFQGNSAPDKSGLPSDRFSAERTGGSVSTLTIQRTQQEDSAVYLCASSLTGVPYNSPLHFGNGTRLTVT.

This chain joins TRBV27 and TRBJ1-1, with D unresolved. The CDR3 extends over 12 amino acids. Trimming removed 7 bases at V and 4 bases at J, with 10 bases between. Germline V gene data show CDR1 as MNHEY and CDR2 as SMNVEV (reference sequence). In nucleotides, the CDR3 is TGTGCCAGCAATATGACACCCACTGAAGCTTTCTTT. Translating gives CASNMTPTEAFF.

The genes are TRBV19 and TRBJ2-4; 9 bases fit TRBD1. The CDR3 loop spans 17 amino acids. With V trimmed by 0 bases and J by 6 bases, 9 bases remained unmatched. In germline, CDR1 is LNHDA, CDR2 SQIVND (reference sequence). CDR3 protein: CASSIDPGQGRGNIQYF. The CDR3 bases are TGTGCCAGTAGTATAGATCCGGGACAGGGTAGGGGAAACATTCAGTACTTC.

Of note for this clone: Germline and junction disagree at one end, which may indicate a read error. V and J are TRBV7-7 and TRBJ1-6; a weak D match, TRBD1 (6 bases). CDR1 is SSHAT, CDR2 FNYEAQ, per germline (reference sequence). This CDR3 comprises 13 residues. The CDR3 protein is CASSLDRYSPLHF. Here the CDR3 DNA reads TGTGCTAGCAGCTTGGACAGATATTCACCCCTCCACTTT. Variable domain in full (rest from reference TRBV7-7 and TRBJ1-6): GAGVSQSPRYKVTKRGQDVTLRCDPISSHATLYWYQQALGQGPEFLTYFNYEAQPDKSGLPSDRFSAERPEGSISTLTIQRTEQRDSAMYRCASSLDRYSPLHFGNGTRLTVT.

The CDR3 bases are TGTGCCGGTGGAACAGGGGTAGACTCACCCCTCCACTTT. Translating gives CAGGTGVDSPLHF. The genes are TRBV6-5 and TRBJ1-6; 7 positions agree with TRBD1. Germline CDR1 reads MNHEY; CDR2 reads SVGAGI. Trimming at V came to 11 bases and at J to 10 bases, leaving 11 bases not matched to a gene. The CDR3 is 13 residues long.

The CDR3 region has the DNA TGTGCCAGCAGCTTAGCTTTACAGGGGGCATACTATGGCTACACCTTC. Its protein is CASSLALQGAYYGYTF. The rearrangement uses TRBV7-2 and TRBJ1-2; 9 bases line up with TRBD1. This CDR3 comprises 16 residues. Looked up from germline, CDR1 is SGHTA and CDR2 is FQGNSA. V was pared by 0 bases and J by 3 bases, with 5 bases of the junction left unmatched.

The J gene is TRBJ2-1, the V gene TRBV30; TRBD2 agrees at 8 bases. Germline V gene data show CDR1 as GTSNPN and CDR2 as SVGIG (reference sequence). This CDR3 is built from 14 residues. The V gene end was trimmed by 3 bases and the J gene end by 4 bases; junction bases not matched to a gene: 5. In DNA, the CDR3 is TGTGCCTGGAGGTTAGCGGGGAGGTACAATGAGCAGTTCTTC. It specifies CAWRLAGRYNEQFF. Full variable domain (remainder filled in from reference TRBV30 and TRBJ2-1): SQTIHQWPATLVQPVGSPLSLECTVEGTSNPNLYWYRQAAGRGLQLLFYSVGIGQISSEVPQNLSASRPQDRQFILSSKKLLLSDSGFYLCAWRLAGRYNEQFFGPGTRLTVL.

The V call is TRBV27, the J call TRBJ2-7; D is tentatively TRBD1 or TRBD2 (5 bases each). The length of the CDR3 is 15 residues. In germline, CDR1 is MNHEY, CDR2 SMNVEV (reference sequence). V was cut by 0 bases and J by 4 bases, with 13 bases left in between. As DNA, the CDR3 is TGTGCCAGCAGTTTATCGGGGGTAGGTCCTTACGAGCAGTACTTC. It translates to CASSLSGVGPYEQYF.

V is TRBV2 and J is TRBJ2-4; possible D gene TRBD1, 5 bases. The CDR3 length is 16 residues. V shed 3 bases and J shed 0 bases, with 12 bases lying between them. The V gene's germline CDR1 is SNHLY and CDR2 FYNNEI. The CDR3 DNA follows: TGTGCCAGCAGTGAGGATAGACAGCTAGCCAAAAACATTCAGTACTTC. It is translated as CASSEDRQLAKNIQYF.

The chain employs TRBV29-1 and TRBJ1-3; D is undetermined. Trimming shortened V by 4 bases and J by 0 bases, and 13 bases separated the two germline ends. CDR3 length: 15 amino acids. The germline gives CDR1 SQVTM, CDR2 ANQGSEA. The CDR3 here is CSVGNLAASGNTIYF. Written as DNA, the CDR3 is TGCAGCGTTGGTAACCTCGCCGCCTCTGGAAACACCATATATTTT. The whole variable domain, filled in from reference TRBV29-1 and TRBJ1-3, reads SAVISQKPSRDICQRGTSLTIQCQVDSQVTMMFWYRQQPGQSLTLIATANQGSEATYESGFVIDKFPISRPNLTFSTLTVSNMSPEDSSIYLCSVGNLAASGNTIYFGEGSWLTVV.

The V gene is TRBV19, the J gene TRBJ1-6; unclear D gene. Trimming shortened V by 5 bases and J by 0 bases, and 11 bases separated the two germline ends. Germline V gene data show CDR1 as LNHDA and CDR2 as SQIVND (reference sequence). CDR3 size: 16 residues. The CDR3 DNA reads TGTGCCAGTAGTTACGAAACAAGCTCCTATAATTCACCCCTCCACTTT. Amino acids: CASSYETSSYNSPLHF.

The CDR3: CASTSGQNTEAFF. In DNA, the CDR3 is TGCGCCAGCACTTCAGGGCAAAACACTGAAGCTTTCTTT. This chain joins TRBV5-1 and TRBJ1-1; D is perhaps TRBD1 (5 bases). V was clipped by 6 bases and J by 2 bases, with 11 bases between them. Looked up from germline, CDR1 is SGHRS and CDR2 is YFSETQ. The CDR3 totals 13 residues.

In DNA form, the CDR3 reads TGTGCCAGCACCCAGAAGAAGCACCTCCTGTTTTTT. This gives the protein CASTQKKHLLFF. The chain has TRBV6-6 and TRBJ1-4, with no clear D. The V gene lost 7 bases and the J gene lost 14 bases, with 17 bases spanning the gap. The germline V gene has CDR1 MNHNY and CDR2 SVGAGI (reference sequence). CDR3 length equals 12 residues.

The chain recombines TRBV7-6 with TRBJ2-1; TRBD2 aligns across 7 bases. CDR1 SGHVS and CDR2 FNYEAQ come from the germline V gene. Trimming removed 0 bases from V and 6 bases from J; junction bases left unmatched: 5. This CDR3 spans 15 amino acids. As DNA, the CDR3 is TGTGCCAGCAGCTTAGCCGGACTAGGAAGCAATGAGCAGTTCTTC. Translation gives CASSLAGLGSNEQFF.

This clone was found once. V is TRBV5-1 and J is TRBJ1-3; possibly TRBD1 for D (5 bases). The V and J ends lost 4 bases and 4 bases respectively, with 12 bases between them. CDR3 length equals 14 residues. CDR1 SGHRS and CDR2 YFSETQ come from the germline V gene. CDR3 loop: CASSPDTPGNTIYF. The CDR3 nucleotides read TGCGCCAGCAGCCCGGACACACCGGGAAACACCATATATTTT.

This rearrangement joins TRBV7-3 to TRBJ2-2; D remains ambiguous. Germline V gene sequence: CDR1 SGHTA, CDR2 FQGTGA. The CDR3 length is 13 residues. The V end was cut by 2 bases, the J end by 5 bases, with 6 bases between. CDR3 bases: TGTGCCAGCAGCTTATGGGAAACCGGGGAGCTGTTTTTT. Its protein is CASSLWETGELFF. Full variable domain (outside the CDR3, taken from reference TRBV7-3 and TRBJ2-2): GAGVSQTPSNKVTEKGKYVELRCDPISGHTALYWYRQSLGQGPEFLIYFQGTGAADDSGLPNDRFFAVRPEGSVSTLKIQRTERGDSAVYLCASSLWETGELFFGEGSRLTVL.

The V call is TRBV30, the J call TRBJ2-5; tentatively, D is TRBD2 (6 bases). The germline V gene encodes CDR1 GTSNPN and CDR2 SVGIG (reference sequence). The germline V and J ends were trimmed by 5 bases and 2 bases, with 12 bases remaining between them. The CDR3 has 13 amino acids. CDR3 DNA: TGTGCCTGGGGGACTCAGGTTCAAGAGACCCAGTACTTC. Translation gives CAWGTQVQETQYF.

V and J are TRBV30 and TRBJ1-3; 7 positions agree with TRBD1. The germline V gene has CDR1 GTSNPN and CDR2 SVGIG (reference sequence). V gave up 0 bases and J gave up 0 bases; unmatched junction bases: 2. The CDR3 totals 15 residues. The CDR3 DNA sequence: TGTGCCTGGAGTGTACAGGGGAACTCTGGAAACACCATATATTTT. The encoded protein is CAWSVQGNSGNTIYF.